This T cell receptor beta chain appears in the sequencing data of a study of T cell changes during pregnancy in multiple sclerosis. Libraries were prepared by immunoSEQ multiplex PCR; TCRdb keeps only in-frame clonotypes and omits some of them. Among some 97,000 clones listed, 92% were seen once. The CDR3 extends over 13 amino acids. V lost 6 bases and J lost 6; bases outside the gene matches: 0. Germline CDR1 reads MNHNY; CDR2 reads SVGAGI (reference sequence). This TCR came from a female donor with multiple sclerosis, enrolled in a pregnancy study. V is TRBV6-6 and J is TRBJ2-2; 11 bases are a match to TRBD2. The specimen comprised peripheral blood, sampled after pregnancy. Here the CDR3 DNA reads TGTGCCAGCAGACTAGCGGGAGCCGGGGAGCTGTTTTTT. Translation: CASRLAGAGELFF.